These 25 T cell receptor beta chains originate from one sample sequenced in a study of blood T cell repertoires in COVID-19. Generated by immunoSEQ multiplex PCR, the TCRdb table keeps only in-frame clones and is missing some. The sample lists tens of thousands of clones, just over 85% occurring once. Sequenced: peripheral blood. The source of these receptors is a man aged 25-40 years with acute or convalescent COVID-19.

V is TRBV27 and J is TRBJ1-5, with 8 positions matching TRBD1. The CDR3 spans 15 residues. After removal of 6 bases from V and 2 bases from J, the junction contained 6 bases not matched to a gene. The germline CDR1 and CDR2 sequences are MNHEY and SMNVEV (reference sequence). CDR3 in DNA: TGTGCCAGCAGCTTCGACAGGGGTGGCAATCAGCCCCAGCATTTT. It codes for CASSFDRGGNQPQHF.

The chain is built from TRBV5-5 and TRBJ1-5; D remains unclear. The CDR3 contains 13 residues. V was trimmed by 0 bases and J by 5 bases, leaving 6 bases between them. The germline gives CDR1 SGHKS, CDR2 YYEKEE (reference sequence). The CDR3 sequence is CASSLEPDQPQHF. CDR3 bases: TGTGCCAGCAGCTTGGAGCCGGATCAGCCCCAGCATTTT.

The V call is TRBV5-1, the J call TRBJ1-1; a weak D match, TRBD1 (5 bases). The germline CDR1 and CDR2 sequences are SGHRS and YFSETQ. CDR3 size: 14 residues. Deletions cut 5 bases from V and 1 base from J, with 12 bases between. The CDR3 bases are TGCGCCAGCAGGACGAACAGGCAGAACACTGAAGCTTTCTTT. It yields the protein CASRTNRQNTEAFF.

The chain carries TRBV5-1 and TRBJ1-2; TRBD1 is a possible D gene (6 bases). From germline, CDR1 is SGHRS and CDR2 YFSETQ. V gave up 2 bases and J gave up 3 bases, with 11 bases separating them. The CDR3 loop spans 14 amino acids. The DNA for the CDR3 is TGCGCCAGCAGCTTCAGGGGTGGAGACTATGGCTACACCTTC. Translation: CASSFRGGDYGYTF.

The rearrangement links TRBV5-8 to TRBJ2-1, with a tentative D call TRBD1 (6 bases). The CDR3 has 15 amino acids. From germline, CDR1 is SGHTS and CDR2 YDEGEE. The V gene lost 4 bases and the J gene lost 7 bases, with 18 bases spanning the gap. CDR3 region: CASSLGQLKSNEQFF. In DNA, the CDR3 is TGTGCCAGCAGCCTAGGACAGCTTAAATCGAATGAGCAGTTCTTC.

This clone has only a few counts. The V and J genes are TRBV29-1 and TRBJ1-1; 7 bases match TRBD1. J gave up 0 bases and V 6 bases, and 1 base lay outside the gene matches. Germline V lookup: CDR1 SQVTM, CDR2 ANQGSEA. The CDR3 length is 12 residues. The CDR3 DNA sequence: TGCAGCGTACAGGGGATGAACACTGAAGCTTTCTTT. Translation gives CSVQGMNTEAFF.

V and J are TRBV29-1 and TRBJ2-3, with D perhaps TRBD1 (6 bases). Trimming took 3 bases from V and 4 from J, leaving 14 bases between them. The CDR3 runs to 14 residues. Germline V gene sequence: CDR1 SQVTM, CDR2 ANQGSEA. The CDR3 region is CSVDVAGDPDTQYF. The CDR3 DNA sequence: TGCAGCGTTGATGTGGCAGGGGATCCAGATACGCAGTATTTT.

V gene TRBV3-1 (or the pseudogene TRBV3-2) combines with J gene TRBJ1-1, with 7 nucleotides matching TRBD1. Germline lookup yields CDR1 LGHDT and CDR2 YNNKEL (reference sequence). CDR3 length: 14 residues. With 4 bases clipped from V and 6 bases from J, the junction kept 8 bases outside the gene matches. DNA of the CDR3: TGTGCCAGCAGCCCCGACAGGGTGGGGGCTGAAGCTTTCTTT. It codes for CASSPDRVGAEAFF.

The chain has TRBV19 and TRBJ1-6; no firm D call. Germline loops: CDR1 LNHDA, CDR2 SQIVND (reference sequence). This CDR3 is built from 14 residues. Between the trimmed V and J ends, which lost 5 bases and 7 bases, there was a span of 12 bases. CDR3 in amino acids: CASSVTSGNSPLHF. In DNA, the CDR3 is TGTGCCAGTAGTGTCACGTCGGGAAATTCACCCCTCCACTTT.

V gene TRBV19 combines with J gene TRBJ2-1; 9 bases map to TRBD2. CDR1 and CDR2 (germline): LNHDA, SQIVND (reference sequence). The junction had 2 bases not matched to a gene; V was cut back by 6 bases and J by 2 bases. The length of the CDR3 is 14 residues. DNA of the CDR3: TGTGCCAGTAGGACTAGCGGTGCCTACAATGAGCAGTTCTTC. Residues: CASRTSGAYNEQFF.

The rearrangement uses TRBV6-1 and TRBJ2-1; D perhaps matches TRBD2 (5 bases). The CDR3 has 15 residues. In germline, CDR1 is MNHNS, CDR2 SASEGT. V was pared by 6 bases and J by 4 bases, with 16 bases between. In DNA, the CDR3 is TGTGCCAGCAGCCGGGTGATAGGGAGTTACAATGAGCAGTTCTTC. Amino acid sequence: CASSRVIGSYNEQFF.

The V and J genes are TRBV9 and TRBJ2-1; TRBD2 is a possible D gene (5 bases). The CDR3 runs to 15 residues. In germline, CDR1 is SGDLS, CDR2 YYNGEE. The V gene lost 2 bases and the J gene lost 5 bases, with 14 bases spanning the gap. The CDR3 sequence: CASSVRSGFDNEQFF. In DNA form, the CDR3 reads TGTGCCAGCAGCGTCAGATCGGGATTCGACAATGAGCAGTTCTTC.

V gene TRBV28 combines with J gene TRBJ1-2; 10 nucleotides agree with TRBD1. V lost 5 bases, J lost 4 bases, and 7 bases stayed unmatched. This CDR3 region has 15 residues. Per the germline V gene, CDR1 is MDHEN and CDR2 is SYDVKM. The CDR3 DNA follows: TGTGCCAGCAGTGTTAGACAGGGGGCCCCCTATGGCTACACCTTC. It translates to CASSVRQGAPYGYTF.

The V gene is TRBV7-9, the J gene TRBJ2-1, with D possibly being TRBD1 (6 bases). This CDR3 is 13 amino acids long. CDR1 is SEHNR, CDR2 FQNEAQ, per germline (reference sequence). V lost 1 base and J 13 bases, leaving 14 bases between the germline ends. The DNA for the CDR3 is TGTGCCAGCAGCTTAGAGGCAGGGGCCGAACAGTTCTTC. Translated: CASSLEAGAEQFF. Supplemented by reference TRBV7-9 and TRBJ2-1, the full variable domain reads DTGVSQNPRHKITKRGQNVTFRCDPISEHNRLYWYRQTLGQGPEFLTYFQNEAQLEKSRLLSDRFSAERPKGSFSTLEIQRTEQGDSAMYLCASSLEAGAEQFFGPGTRLTVL.

The chain is built from TRBV7-9 and TRBJ2-7; 12 bases map to TRBD2. Germline V gene data show CDR1 as SEHNR and CDR2 as FQNEAQ (reference sequence). V was clipped by 3 bases and J by 5 bases; unmatched bases: 2. This CDR3 has 14 residues. CDR3: CASSLTSGRDEQYF. DNA of the CDR3: TGTGCCAGCAGCTTGACTAGCGGGAGAGACGAGCAGTACTTC.

In DNA, the CDR3 is TGTGCCAGTAGTATAGTATCTTCGCAGGCAACTAATGAAAAACTGTTTTTT. It encodes CASSIVSSQATNEKLFF. The chain carries TRBV19 and TRBJ1-4; D remains unclear. The germline V gene has CDR1 LNHDA and CDR2 SQIVND (reference sequence). With 1 base removed from V and 0 bases from J, the gap between germline ends came to 12 bases. The CDR3 runs to 17 residues.

J is TRBJ2-7 and V is TRBV29-1, with 11 nucleotides matching TRBD1. The CDR3 consists of 14 residues. The germline gives CDR1 SQVTM, CDR2 ANQGSEA. Trimming took 4 bases from V and 2 from J; bases not matched to a gene: 4. CDR3 sequence reads: CSVGRDRGTYEQYF. CDR3 in DNA: TGCAGCGTTGGTAGGGACAGGGGGACCTACGAGCAGTACTTC.

This chain joins TRBV3-1 (or the pseudogene TRBV3-2) and TRBJ1-1; no reliable D call. Germline V gene lookup returns CDR1 LGHDT and CDR2 YNNKEL (reference sequence). V lost 4 bases to trimming and J lost 7 bases, with 19 bases between them. This CDR3 has 15 residues. CDR3 sequence reads: CASSLRGALEGEAFF. CDR3 DNA sequence: TGTGCCAGCAGCCTCCGAGGAGCCCTGGAGGGTGAAGCTTTCTTT.

This chain links TRBV4-3 with TRBJ2-7; D is possibly TRBD2 (5 bases). The germline gives CDR1 LGHNA, CDR2 YSLEER. Trimming removed 1 base from V and 7 bases from J, with 11 bases in between. The CDR3 runs to 13 residues. CDR3 in DNA: TGCGCCAGCAGCCAAGCTCTGAGCGGAGAGCAGTACTTC. The encoded protein is CASSQALSGEQYF.

The count of this clone is one. The chain couples TRBV19 to TRBJ2-3; 9 bases align to TRBD2. V trimming: 6 bases; J trimming: 1 base; junction bases outside the gene matches: 5. Germline-derived CDR1 and CDR2 are LNHDA and SQIVND (reference sequence). The CDR3 extends over 15 amino acids. CDR3: CASRNERGGTDTQYF. As DNA, the CDR3 is TGTGCCAGTAGGAATGAGCGGGGGGGCACAGATACGCAGTATTTT.

This clone was found once. This sequence joins TRBV5-5 and TRBJ2-4; 9 positions match TRBD1. Germline CDR1 is SGHKS and CDR2 is YYEKEE (reference sequence). J was trimmed by 0 bases and V by 0 bases; bases with no gene match: 7. The CDR3 spans 18 residues. CDR3 region: CASSLDFGQGLAKNIQYF. CDR3 nucleotides: TGTGCCAGCAGCTTGGACTTCGGACAGGGGTTAGCCAAAAACATTCAGTACTTC.

The CDR3 coding sequence is TGTGCCAGCAGCGATTTAGCGGGAGCGGGCCCTTCCTACAATGAGCAGTTCTTC. This sequence encodes CASSDLAGAGPSYNEQFF. J is TRBJ2-1 and V is TRBV2, with 9 bases identical to TRBD2. The junction had 13 bases not matched to a gene; V was cut back by 6 bases and J by 1 base. The CDR3 has 18 amino acids. CDR1 and CDR2 (germline): SNHLY, FYNNEI.

The genes are TRBV10-1 and TRBJ1-1; maybe TRBD1 (6 bases). This CDR3 is 14 amino acids long. Germline V gene sequence: CDR1 WNHNN, CDR2 SYGVQD (reference sequence). Trimming stripped 6 bases from V and 4 bases from J, with 15 bases between. The CDR3 spells CASSRDTLGTEAFF. In DNA, the CDR3 is TGCGCCAGCAGCCGGGACACCCTGGGCACTGAAGCTTTCTTT.

This clone showed up just a few times. The chain is built from TRBV12-3 or TRBV12-4 and TRBJ1-1; D not certain. The CDR3 is 13 amino acids. The germline V and J ends were trimmed by 7 bases and 3 bases, with 12 bases remaining between them. CDR3 in DNA: TGTGCCAGCACCCCTCGAGTGGACACTGAAGCTTTCTTT. Amino acids: CASTPRVDTEAFF.

The chain couples TRBV19 to TRBJ1-4; no clear D. V lost 3 bases and J 7 bases, leaving 3 bases between the germline ends. CDR3 length: 11 amino acids. CDR1 LNHDA and CDR2 SQIVND come from the germline V gene (reference sequence). CDR3 loop: CASSMAEKLFF. CDR3 DNA sequence: TGTGCCAGTAGTATGGCTGAAAAACTGTTTTTT.